The 17 T cell receptor beta chains reported below all come from one sample, sequenced in a study of cytomegalovirus exposure and HLA in healthy donors (dated by TCRdb to about 2017). The method behind the library was the immunoSEQ multiplex PCR assay. The table comes from immuneACCESS by way of TCRdb, which keeps in-frame sequences with V and J called. Part of the clones is missing from these tables; in studies checked, under half for an unresolved V gene and the rest for unknown reasons. The sample contains 250,000 or so clones, more than 75% of them found a single time. 2.6% of the sample lies in the top ten. The source material was PBMCs. The receptor set was obtained from a man aged 18 to 29 in good health and CMV-seronegative.

This rearrangement joins TRBV6-6 to TRBJ2-5; 14 positions match TRBD2. Germline values: CDR1 MNHNY, CDR2 SVGAGI (reference sequence). The CDR3 covers 15 residues. V lost 5 bases, J lost 7 bases, and 6 bases stayed unmatched. The CDR3 spells CASSPGTSGGVTQYF. CDR3 in DNA: TGTGCCAGCAGTCCCGGGACTAGCGGGGGTGTGACCCAGTACTTC.

This clone showed up just a few times. This chain joins TRBV30 and TRBJ1-2, with D unresolved. With 1 base removed from V and 6 bases from J, the gap between germline ends came to 21 bases. Germline-derived CDR1 and CDR2 are GTSNPN and SVGIG (reference sequence). The CDR3 is 16 amino acids. For the CDR3, the DNA is TGTGCCTGGAGTGCAAATCACCTGGTCCCAGCGCATGGCTACACCTTC. The encoded protein is CAWSANHLVPAHGYTF.

This chain connects TRBV4-3 to TRBJ2-1, with 11 bases matching TRBD1. The CDR3 extends over 15 amino acids. Germline CDR1 and CDR2: LGHNA and YSLEER. Unmatched junction bases numbered 7, after V lost 4 bases and J lost 8 bases. CDR3 sequence: CASSLQDRGRDEQFF. CDR3 DNA sequence: TGCGCCAGCAGCCTCCAGGACAGGGGGCGCGATGAGCAGTTCTTC.

In its sample, this clone was seen a few times. The gene calls are TRBV6-5 and TRBJ1-2, with 10 bases aligning to TRBD1. Germline-derived CDR1 and CDR2 are MNHEY and SVGAGI. V lost 7 bases and J lost 10; bases outside the gene matches: 6. The CDR3 consists of 12 residues. The CDR3 bases are TGTGCCAGCACAGGGACAGGGGTACACTACACCTTC. Amino acids: CASTGTGVHYTF.

This clone was picked up one time. V is TRBV7-9 and J is TRBJ2-1, with D possibly TRBD2 on 6 matching bases. Trimming removed 3 bases at V and 4 bases at J, with 7 bases between. The CDR3 is 13 amino acids. Germline CDR1 is SEHNR and CDR2 is FQNEAQ (reference sequence). The CDR3 is CASSLTSYNEQFF. CDR3 bases: TGTGCCAGCAGCTTGACTAGTTACAATGAGCAGTTCTTC.

The chain has TRBV5-4 and TRBJ2-7; TRBD2 agrees at 10 bases. This CDR3 is 14 amino acids long. V lost 4 bases to trimming and J lost 8 bases; unmatched junction nucleotides: 9. Germline lookup yields CDR1 SGHNT and CDR2 YYREEE (reference sequence). In DNA, the CDR3 is TGTGCCAGCAGCCCTAGCGGGGGTCCGTGGCAGCAGTACTTC. This sequence encodes CASSPSGGPWQQYF.

V usage is TRBV18 and J usage is TRBJ2-7; 14 bases match TRBD2. Looked up from germline, CDR1 is KGHSH and CDR2 is LQKENI. The V and J ends lost 0 bases and 2 bases, in that order; junction bases with no gene match: 0. This CDR3 is 16 amino acids long. CDR3 bases: TGTGCCAGCTCACCACCGGGACTAGCGGGAGCCTACGAGCAGTACTTC. This encodes CASSPPGLAGAYEQYF.

The rearrangement uses TRBV28 and TRBJ1-2; 8 bases line up with TRBD1. The V and J ends lost 6 bases and 8 bases, in that order; junction bases with no gene match: 8. The CDR3 has 13 residues. Germline loops: CDR1 MDHEN, CDR2 SYDVKM. The CDR3 DNA is TGTGCCAGCAGCGAGGACAGGGAGGAGGGCTACACCTTC. It translates to CASSEDREEGYTF.

The chain is built from TRBV5-5 and TRBJ1-5; D gene unclear. Per the germline V gene, CDR1 is SGHKS and CDR2 is YYEKEE (reference sequence). The CDR3 length is 13 residues. The germline V and J ends were trimmed by 4 bases and 9 bases, with 14 bases remaining between them. CDR3 DNA: TGTGCCAGCAGCGAAGGCGGTTATGGGCCCCAGCATTTT. Translating it yields CASSEGGYGPQHF. The full variable domain, with the rest looked up from reference TRBV5-5 and TRBJ1-5, is DAGVTQSPTHLIKTRGQQVTLRCSPISGHKSVSWYQQVLGQGPQFIFQYYEKEERGRGNFPDRFSARQFPNYSSELNVNALLLGDSALYLCASSEGGYGPQHFGDGTRLSIL.

The chain couples TRBV28 to TRBJ1-2; D is uncertain. V was clipped by 10 bases and J by 4 bases, with 13 bases between them. Germline V gene data show CDR1 as MDHEN and CDR2 as SYDVKM. This CDR3 has 12 residues. CDR3 in amino acids: CATQKGVYGYTF. The CDR3 DNA follows: TGTGCCACCCAAAAGGGAGTCTATGGCTACACCTTC.

This chain uses TRBV19 with TRBJ2-3, with unresolved D. V lost 9 bases to trimming and J lost 0 bases, with 13 bases between them. Per the germline V gene, CDR1 is LNHDA and CDR2 is SQIVND (reference sequence). This CDR3 is built from 14 residues. The CDR3: CARTRSRSTDTQYF. The DNA of the CDR3 is TGTGCCAGAACGCGTAGCAGAAGCACAGATACGCAGTATTTT. Using reference TRBV19 and TRBJ2-3 for the parts outside the CDR3, the full variable domain is DGGITQSPKYLFRKEGQNVTLSCEQNLNHDAMYWYRQDPGQGLRLIYYSQIVNDFQKGDIAEGYSVSREKKESFPLTVTSAQKNPTAFYLCARTRSRSTDTQYFGPGTRLTVL.

This chain connects TRBV4-3 to TRBJ2-5; TRBD2 agrees at 8 bases. The V and J ends lost 5 bases and 4 bases, in that order; junction bases with no gene match: 9. The CDR3 sequence is 15 residues long. The V gene's germline CDR1 is LGHNA and CDR2 YSLEER. CDR3 bases: TGCGCCAGCAGCGAAAGCGGGAGTAGTGGAGAGACCCAGTACTTC. This encodes CASSESGSSGETQYF.

V is TRBV7-3 and J is TRBJ1-2; TRBD1 agrees at 7 bases. CDR1 is SGHTA and CDR2 is FQGTGA in the germline V gene. This CDR3 spans 13 amino acids. J gave up 8 bases and V 4 bases, and 7 bases lay outside the gene matches. CDR3 in DNA: TGTGCCAGCAGCTATCAAGACAGGGAAGGCTACACCTTC. Its protein product is CASSYQDREGYTF.

This rearrangement joins TRBV27 to TRBJ2-7, with D perhaps matching TRBD1 (6 bases). The ends were cut back, 3 bases at V and 4 bases at J, with 16 bases in the middle. The CDR3 extends over 15 amino acids. The germline gives CDR1 MNHEY, CDR2 SMNVEV (reference sequence). As DNA, the CDR3 is TGTGCCAGCAGTTTTGGGCGGACAGCTATTTACGAGCAGTACTTC. It yields the protein CASSFGRTAIYEQYF.

The rearrangement uses TRBV2 and TRBJ1-2, with D possibly being TRBD1 (5 bases). The CDR3 consists of 13 residues. Germline V gene data show CDR1 as SNHLY and CDR2 as FYNNEI. V gave up 5 bases and J gave up 8 bases, with 15 bases separating them. CDR3 loop: CASSPRDRTGYTF. The DNA of the CDR3 is TGTGCCAGCAGTCCCAGAGACAGAACAGGCTACACCTTC. Drawing the rest from reference TRBV2 and TRBJ1-2, the complete variable domain is EPEVTQTPSHQVTQMGQEVILRCVPISNHLYFYWYRQILGQKVEFLVSFYNNEISEKSEIFDDQFSVERPDGSNFTLKIRSTKLEDSAMYFCASSPRDRTGYTFGSGTRLTVV.

This clone was detected only a few times. The chain joins TRBV28 to TRBJ1-5; no reliable D call. The V gene lost 3 bases and the J gene lost 0 bases, with 6 bases spanning the gap. CDR3 length: 14 amino acids. Germline values: CDR1 MDHEN, CDR2 SYDVKM. CDR3 residues: CASSLRYSNQPQHF. CDR3 nucleotides: TGTGCCAGCAGTTTGCGGTATAGCAATCAGCCCCAGCATTTT.

This chain uses TRBV27 with TRBJ2-1; D may be TRBD1 (6 bases). The CDR3 is made up of 15 amino acids. V was shortened by 6 bases and J by 5 bases, with 17 bases between the two germline ends. CDR1 MNHEY and CDR2 SMNVEV come from the germline V gene (reference sequence). CDR3 amino acids: CASSRAGTLHNEQFF. Here the CDR3 DNA reads TGTGCCAGCAGCCGCGCTGGGACACTCCACAATGAGCAGTTCTTC.